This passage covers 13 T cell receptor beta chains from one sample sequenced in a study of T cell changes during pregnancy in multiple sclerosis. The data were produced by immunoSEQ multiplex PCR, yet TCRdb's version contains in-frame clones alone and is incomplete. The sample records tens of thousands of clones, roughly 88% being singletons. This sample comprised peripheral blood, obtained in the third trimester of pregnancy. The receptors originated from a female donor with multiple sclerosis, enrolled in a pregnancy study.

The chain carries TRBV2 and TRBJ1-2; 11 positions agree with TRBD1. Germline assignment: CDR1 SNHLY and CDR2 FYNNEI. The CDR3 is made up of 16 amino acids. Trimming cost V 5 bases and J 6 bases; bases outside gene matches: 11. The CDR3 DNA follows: TGTGCCAGCAGTTTAAATAGCCTGGACAGGGGGCATGGCTACACCTTC. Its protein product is CASSLNSLDRGHGYTF.

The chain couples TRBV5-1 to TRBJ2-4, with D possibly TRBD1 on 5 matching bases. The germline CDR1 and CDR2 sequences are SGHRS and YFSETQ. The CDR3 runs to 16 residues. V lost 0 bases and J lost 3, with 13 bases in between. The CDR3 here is CASSLEAGSGKNIQYF. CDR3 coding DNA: TGCGCCAGCAGCTTGGAGGCAGGGTCTGGCAAAAACATTCAGTACTTC. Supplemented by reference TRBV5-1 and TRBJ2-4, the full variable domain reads KAGVTQTPRYLIKTRGQQVTLSCSPISGHRSVSWYQQTPGQGLQFLFEYFSETQRNKGNFPGRFSGRQFSNSRSEMNVSTLELGDSALYLCASSLEAGSGKNIQYFGAGTRLSVL.

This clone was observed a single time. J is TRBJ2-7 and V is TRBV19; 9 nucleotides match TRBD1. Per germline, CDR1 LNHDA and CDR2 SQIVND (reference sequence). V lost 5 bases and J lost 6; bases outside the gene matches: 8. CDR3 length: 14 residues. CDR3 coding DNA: TGTGCCAGTAGTCAATACAGGGGGCAGGGCGAGCAGTACTTC. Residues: CASSQYRGQGEQYF.

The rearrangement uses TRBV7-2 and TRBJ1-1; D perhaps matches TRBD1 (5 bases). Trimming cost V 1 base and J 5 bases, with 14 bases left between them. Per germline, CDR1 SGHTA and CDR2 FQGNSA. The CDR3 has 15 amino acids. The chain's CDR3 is CASSLVSTAGTEAFF. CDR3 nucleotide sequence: TGTGCCAGCAGCTTAGTTTCCACCGCAGGGACTGAAGCTTTCTTT.

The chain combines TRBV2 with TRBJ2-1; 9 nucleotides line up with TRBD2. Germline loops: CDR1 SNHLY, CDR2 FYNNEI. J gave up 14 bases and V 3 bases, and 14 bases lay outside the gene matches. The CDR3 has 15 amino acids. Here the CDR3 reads CASSDLGLATAREFF. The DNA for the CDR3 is TGTGCCAGCAGTGATCTTGGACTAGCGACGGCACGGGAGTTCTTC.

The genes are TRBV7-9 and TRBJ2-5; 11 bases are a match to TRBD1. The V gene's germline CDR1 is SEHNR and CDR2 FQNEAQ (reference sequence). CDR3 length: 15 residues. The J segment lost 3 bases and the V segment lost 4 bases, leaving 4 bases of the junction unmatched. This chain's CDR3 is CASSSGTGGEETQYF. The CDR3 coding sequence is TGTGCCAGCAGCTCCGGGACAGGGGGTGAAGAGACCCAGTACTTC.

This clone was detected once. This CDR3 reads CASSPGEAYNSPLHF. CDR3 sequence (DNA): TGTGCCAGCAGCCCAGGGGAAGCGTATAATTCACCCCTCCACTTT. This rearrangement joins TRBV27 to TRBJ1-6; D is perhaps TRBD1 (6 bases). CDR1 is MNHEY and CDR2 is SMNVEV in the germline V gene (reference sequence). The V gene lost 6 bases and the J gene lost 4 bases, with 13 bases spanning the gap. The CDR3 consists of 15 residues.

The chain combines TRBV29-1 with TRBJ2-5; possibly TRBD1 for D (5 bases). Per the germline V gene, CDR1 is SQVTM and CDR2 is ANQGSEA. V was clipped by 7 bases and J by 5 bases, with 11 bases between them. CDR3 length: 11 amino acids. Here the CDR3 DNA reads TGCAGCGCCCGAAGGGGTGAGACCCAGTACTTC. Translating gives CSARRGETQYF.

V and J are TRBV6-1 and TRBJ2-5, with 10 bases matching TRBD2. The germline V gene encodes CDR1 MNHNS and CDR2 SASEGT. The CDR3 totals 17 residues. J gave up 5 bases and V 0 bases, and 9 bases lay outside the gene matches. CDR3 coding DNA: TGTGCCAGCAGTGAAGCGGTGACTAGCGGGTCCTGGGAGACCCAGTACTTC. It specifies CASSEAVTSGSWETQYF.

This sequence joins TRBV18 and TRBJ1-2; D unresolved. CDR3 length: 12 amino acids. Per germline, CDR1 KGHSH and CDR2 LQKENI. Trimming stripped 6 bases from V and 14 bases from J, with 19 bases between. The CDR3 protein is CASSTRTGVWTF. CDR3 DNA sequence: TGTGCCAGCTCCACCCGGACCGGGGTTTGGACCTTC.

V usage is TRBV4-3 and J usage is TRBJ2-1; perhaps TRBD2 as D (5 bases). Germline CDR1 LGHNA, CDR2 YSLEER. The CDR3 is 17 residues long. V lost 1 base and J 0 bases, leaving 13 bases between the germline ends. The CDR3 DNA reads TGCGCCAGCAGCCAAGGCCGACGGGGAAACTCCTACAATGAGCAGTTCTTC. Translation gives CASSQGRRGNSYNEQFF.

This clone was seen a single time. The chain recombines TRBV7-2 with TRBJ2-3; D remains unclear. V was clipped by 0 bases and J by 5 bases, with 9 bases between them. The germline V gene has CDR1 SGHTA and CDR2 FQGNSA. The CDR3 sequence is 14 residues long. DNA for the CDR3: TGTGCCAGCAGCTTAGCGGTTAGCCAAGATACGCAGTATTTT. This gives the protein CASSLAVSQDTQYF.

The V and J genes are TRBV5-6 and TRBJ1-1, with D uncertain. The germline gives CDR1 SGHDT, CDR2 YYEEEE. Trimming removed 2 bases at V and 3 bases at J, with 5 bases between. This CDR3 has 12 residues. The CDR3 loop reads CASSFQDTEAFF. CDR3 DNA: TGTGCCAGCAGCTTTCAGGACACTGAAGCTTTCTTT.